Below, 4 T cell receptor beta chains from the same sample are listed, as sequenced in a study of shared clonotypes between healthy human individuals. Here immunoSEQ multiplex PCR was the method, and the copy in TCRdb shows in-frame clones only, minus some. The sample yields hundreds of thousands of clones, around 80% seen once. Sequences were obtained from PBMCs. The receptors here all came from a woman in her thirties or forties in good health. Some clones in this sample may be carry-over from other donors' samples.

This clone was observed a handful of times. An end of the junction does not agree with germline; a read error may underlie this. CDR3 DNA: TGTGCCAGCTCACCGCTGTCTCAGGTCGGGACAGGGGGCATGAACACTGAAGCTTCCTTT. The encoded protein is CASSPLSQVGTGGMNTEASF. The V and J genes are TRBV18 and TRBJ1-1, with 12 bases that match TRBD1. Germline V gene sequence: CDR1 KGHSH, CDR2 LQKENI. The CDR3 has 20 residues.

This chain uses TRBV7-2 with TRBJ1-3; D gene uncertain. The CDR3 consists of 12 residues. Trimming removed 4 bases at V and 4 bases at J, with 5 bases between. Germline V gene sequence: CDR1 SGHTA, CDR2 FQGNSA. Written as DNA, the CDR3 is TGTGCCAGCAGCTCACAGGGAAACACCATATATTTT. Amino acids: CASSSQGNTIYF.

V usage is TRBV6-1 and J usage is TRBJ1-2; weak D call: TRBD1 (5 bases). V gave up 0 bases and J gave up 2 bases, with 10 bases separating them. Germline V CDR1 and CDR2: MNHNS, SASEGT. The CDR3 spans 15 residues. Written as DNA, the CDR3 is TGTGCCAGCAGTGAAGCACTGACAGCGAACTATGGCTACACCTTC. Protein product: CASSEALTANYGYTF.

The rearrangement links TRBV4-3 to TRBJ2-1, with 7 nucleotides matching TRBD2. Germline V gene data show CDR1 as LGHNA and CDR2 as YSLEER. This CDR3 is 17 amino acids long. V dropped 2 bases and J dropped 0; count of bases not matched to a gene: 7. The CDR3 protein is CASSQPGGGSSYNEQFF. The CDR3 DNA reads TGCGCCAGCAGCCAACCGGGAGGCGGGAGCTCCTACAATGAGCAGTTCTTC.